In this sample, the clone carrying this T cell receptor (beta chain) turned up many times. This specimen comes from a study of CD8 T cells in ankylosing spondylitis. Each CDR3 protein gets one entry after TCRdb re-called the 5' RACE reads with MiXCR. The sample lists 250,000 to 350,000 distinct CDR3 sequences, 20% occurring once. Sample: blood, either unsorted or a sorted T cell fraction (not recorded which). This TCR came from a male donor with ankylosing spondylitis or in good health (not recorded which).

This CDR3 reads CSATVGPRTDNEQFF. The CDR3 region has the DNA TGCAGCGCAACAGTCGGGCCTAGAACCGACAATGAGCAGTTCTTC. The rearrangement links TRBV29-1 to TRBJ2-1; D is uncertain. Germline CDR1 and CDR2: SQVTM and ANQGSEA. The CDR3 totals 15 residues. The V gene lost 7 bases and the J gene lost 5 bases, with 21 bases spanning the gap.